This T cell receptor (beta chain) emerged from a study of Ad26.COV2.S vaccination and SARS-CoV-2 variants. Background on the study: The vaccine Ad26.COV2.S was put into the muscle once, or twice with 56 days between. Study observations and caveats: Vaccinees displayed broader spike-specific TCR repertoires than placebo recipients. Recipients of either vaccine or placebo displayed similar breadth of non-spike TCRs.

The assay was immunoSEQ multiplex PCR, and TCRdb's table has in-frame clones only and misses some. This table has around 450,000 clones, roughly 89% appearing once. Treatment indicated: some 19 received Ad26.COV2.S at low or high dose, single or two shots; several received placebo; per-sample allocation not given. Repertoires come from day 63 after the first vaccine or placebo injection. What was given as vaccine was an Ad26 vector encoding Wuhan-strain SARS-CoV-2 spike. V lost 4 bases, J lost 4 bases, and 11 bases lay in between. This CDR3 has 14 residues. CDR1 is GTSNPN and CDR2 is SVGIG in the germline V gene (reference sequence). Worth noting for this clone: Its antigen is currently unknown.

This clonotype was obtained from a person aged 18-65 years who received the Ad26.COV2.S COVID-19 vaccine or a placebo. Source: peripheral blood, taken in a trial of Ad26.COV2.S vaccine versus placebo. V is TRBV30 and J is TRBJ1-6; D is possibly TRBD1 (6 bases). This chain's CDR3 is CAWTGARYNSPLHF. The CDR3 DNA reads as TGTGCCTGGACAGGGGCGAGGTATAATTCACCCCTCCACTTT.